This entry lists 32 T cell receptor beta chains sequenced from one sample in a study of cytomegalovirus exposure and HLA in healthy donors. The PCR had 60 Vbeta and 13 Jbeta primers. TCRdb keeps only in-frame clones here, not all; method: immunoSEQ multiplex PCR. The sample has 90,000 to 120,000 clones, more than 65% seen once. The specimen was PBMCs. The receptors derive from a male donor in good health and CMV-seronegative.

CDR3 DNA: TGTGCCAGCAGCTCCAGGACTAGCGGGAACCACTACGAGCAGTACTTC. It is translated as CASSSRTSGNHYEQYF. V gene TRBV7-9 combines with J gene TRBJ2-5; 12 nucleotides match TRBD2. The end of the DNA is better explained by TRBJ2-7, so the J call may be wrong. CDR3 length: 16 amino acids. The germline V gene has CDR1 SEHNR and CDR2 FQNEAQ (reference sequence).

V gene TRBV25-1 combines with J gene TRBJ2-2, with a possible D match to TRBD1 (6 bases). Germline V gene lookup returns CDR1 MGHDK and CDR2 SYGVNS. The ends were cut back, 5 bases at V and 8 bases at J, with 18 bases in the middle. The CDR3 runs to 15 residues. The DNA for the CDR3 is TGTGCCAGCAGTACACAGGGTACGGATTCGGGGGAGCTGTTTTTT. This codes for CASSTQGTDSGELFF.

This clone showed up just a few times. The chain is built from TRBV2 and TRBJ2-1, with 10 nucleotides matching TRBD2. CDR3 length equals 14 residues. The germline V gene has CDR1 SNHLY and CDR2 FYNNEI. V shed 3 bases and J 7 bases; nucleotides not matched to a gene: 3. The CDR3 sequence is CASSDASGRNEQFF. CDR3 DNA: TGTGCCAGCAGTGATGCTAGCGGGAGAAATGAGCAGTTCTTC. Together with reference TRBV2 and TRBJ2-1, the CDR3 gives the full variable domain: EPEVTQTPSHQVTQMGQEVILRCVPISNHLYFYWYRQILGQKVEFLVSFYNNEISEKSEIFDDQFSVERPDGSNFTLKIRSTKLEDSAMYFCASSDASGRNEQFFGPGTRLTVL.

In this sample, this clone turned up once. The V and J genes are TRBV15 and TRBJ2-2; 9 bases are shared with TRBD1. The CDR3 is made up of 17 amino acids. The germline V gene has CDR1 LNHNV and CDR2 YYDKDF (reference sequence). J was trimmed by 4 bases and V by 0 bases; bases with no gene match: 6. CDR3: CATSRDEQGAGTGELFF. The CDR3 region has the DNA TGTGCCACCAGCAGAGATGAACAGGGGGCCGGCACCGGGGAGCTGTTTTTT.

This clone was recorded only once. V is TRBV29-1 and J is TRBJ2-5; D may be TRBD1 (6 bases). The CDR3 spans 13 residues. Germline V lookup: CDR1 SQVTM, CDR2 ANQGSEA. V was shortened by 4 bases and J by 0 bases, with 9 bases between the two germline ends. The CDR3 loop reads CSVAGQYQETQYF. In DNA form, the CDR3 reads TGCAGCGTTGCAGGACAGTACCAAGAGACCCAGTACTTC.

This clone was counted once. The V and J genes are TRBV7-3 and TRBJ1-4, with D possibly TRBD1 on 5 matching bases. Germline values: CDR1 SGHTA, CDR2 FQGTGA. Trimming took off 6 bases at V and 3 bases at J, with 14 bases between the two ends. CDR3 length: 15 amino acids. The CDR3 region is CASSPTGGSNEKLFF. The CDR3 DNA reads TGTGCCAGCAGTCCCACGGGGGGTTCTAATGAAAAACTGTTTTTT. Full variable domain (remainder filled in from reference TRBV7-3 and TRBJ1-4): GAGVSQTPSNKVTEKGKYVELRCDPISGHTALYWYRQSLGQGPEFLIYFQGTGAADDSGLPNDRFFAVRPEGSVSTLKIQRTERGDSAVYLCASSPTGGSNEKLFFGSGTQLSVL.

The chain employs TRBV14 and TRBJ2-1; 7 nucleotides match TRBD2. The CDR3 extends over 18 amino acids. V was clipped by 2 bases and J by 7 bases; unmatched bases: 17. The germline CDR1 and CDR2 sequences are SGHDN and FVKESK. The CDR3 sequence: CASSQLAVSSVPTNEQFF. In nucleotides, the CDR3 is TGTGCCAGCAGCCAACTAGCGGTTAGCTCCGTACCAACGAATGAGCAGTTCTTC.

The J gene is TRBJ2-7, the V gene TRBV9; 10 bases agree with TRBD2. This CDR3 region has 18 residues. Germline V CDR1 and CDR2: SGDLS, YYNGEE. With V trimmed by 0 bases and J by 4 bases, 13 bases remained unmatched. The CDR3 DNA reads as TGTGCCAGCAGCGTAGAGGAGGGGGCTAGCGGGAGAATATACGAGCAGTACTTC. This codes for CASSVEEGASGRIYEQYF.

This chain uses TRBV2 with TRBJ2-5; D perhaps matches TRBD2 (6 bases). The assigned J gene may be wrong: the sequence end matches TRBJ2-7 better. This CDR3 has 17 amino acids. In germline, CDR1 is SNHLY, CDR2 FYNNEI. CDR3: CASSSPNAGSGSYEQYF. The CDR3 DNA follows: TGTGCCAGCAGTTCTCCTAACGCGGGGTCGGGGTCCTACGAGCAGTACTTC.

This chain joins TRBV30 and TRBJ1-5, with 7 nucleotides matching TRBD1. The CDR3 loop spans 12 amino acids. Germline CDR1 reads GTSNPN; CDR2 reads SVGIG (reference sequence). Trimming took 7 bases from V and 9 from J; bases not matched to a gene: 9. The CDR3 bases are TGTGCCTACGGACAGGTCGCGGGGCCCCAGCATTTT. Its protein is CAYGQVAGPQHF. Full variable domain (remainder filled in from reference TRBV30 and TRBJ1-5): SQTIHQWPATLVQPVGSPLSLECTVEGTSNPNLYWYRQAAGRGLQLLFYSVGIGQISSEVPQNLSASRPQDRQFILSSKKLLLSDSGFYLCAYGQVAGPQHFGDGTRLSIL.

The chain links TRBV9 to TRBJ2-1; the match to TRBD2 covers 9 bases. Trimming at V came to 4 bases and at J to 2 bases, leaving 4 bases not matched to a gene. Germline assignment: CDR1 SGDLS and CDR2 YYNGEE. This CDR3 contains 15 residues. The CDR3 DNA sequence: TGTGCCAGCAGCCCGCGACTAGCGGCCTACAATGAGCAGTTCTTC. Translation gives CASSPRLAAYNEQFF.

The genes are TRBV29-1 and TRBJ2-2; the D gene is possibly TRBD1 (5 bases). Trimming shortened V by 3 bases and J by 2 bases, and 7 bases separated the two germline ends. Germline CDR1 reads SQVTM; CDR2 reads ANQGSEA. This CDR3 comprises 13 residues. The CDR3 DNA reads TGCAGCGTTGACAGGGAAAACACCGGGGAGCTGTTTTTT. It yields the protein CSVDRENTGELFF.

This chain connects TRBV29-1 to TRBJ2-7; 8 bases line up with TRBD1. CDR1 is SQVTM and CDR2 is ANQGSEA in the germline V gene. This CDR3 has 14 amino acids. Trimming removed 6 bases from V and 1 base from J; junction bases left unmatched: 8. The CDR3 is CSVLQGGGSYEQYF. CDR3 in DNA: TGCAGCGTCCTACAGGGGGGAGGATCCTACGAGCAGTACTTC.

The chain combines TRBV7-8 with TRBJ1-5; possible D gene TRBD1, 6 bases. V dropped 5 bases and J dropped 1 base, with 12 bases sitting between them. The length of the CDR3 is 15 residues. Germline V gene data show CDR1 as SGHVS and CDR2 as FQNEAQ. Here the CDR3 reads CASSAAGVSNQPQHF. The CDR3 DNA reads as TGTGCCAGCAGCGCAGCAGGGGTGAGCAATCAGCCCCAGCATTTT.

V gene TRBV19 combines with J gene TRBJ2-7; 8 bases fit TRBD1. With 4 bases clipped from V and 4 bases from J, the junction kept 6 bases outside the gene matches. CDR1 LNHDA and CDR2 SQIVND come from the germline V gene (reference sequence). This CDR3 has 14 residues. The CDR3 spells CASSKQGANYEQYF. DNA for the CDR3: TGTGCCAGTAGTAAGCAGGGGGCGAATTACGAGCAGTACTTC.

With respect to this clone: Other DNA sequences in the same sample also yield this CDR3. The J gene is TRBJ2-1, the V gene TRBV6-6; TRBD2 is a possible D gene (5 bases). Germline assignment: CDR1 MNHNY and CDR2 SVGAGI (reference sequence). The V and J ends lost 5 bases and 6 bases respectively, with 17 bases between them. The CDR3 is 15 residues long. The CDR3 is CASSPRTSAGNEQFF. The CDR3 nucleotides read TGTGCCAGCAGTCCCCGCACCTCTGCGGGCAATGAGCAGTTCTTC.

The chain uses TRBV7-8 and TRBJ1-1, with a possible D match to TRBD1 (5 bases). This CDR3 has 12 amino acids. CDR1 SGHVS and CDR2 FQNEAQ come from the germline V gene. V lost 5 bases, J lost 6 bases, and 10 bases lay in between. This CDR3 reads CASSRGLAEAFF. CDR3 nucleotide sequence: TGTGCCAGCAGCCGGGGACTCGCTGAAGCTTTCTTT.

This clone has a handful of counts. The gene calls are TRBV4-1 and TRBJ2-2; possible D gene TRBD2, 6 bases. Per the germline V gene, CDR1 is MGHRA and CDR2 is YSYEKL. This CDR3 contains 17 residues. Trimming took off 2 bases at V and 5 bases at J, with 18 bases between the two ends. CDR3 in amino acids: CASSQKPPRAGTGELFF. DNA for the CDR3: TGCGCCAGCAGCCAAAAGCCCCCCAGGGCGGGGACCGGGGAGCTGTTTTTT.

This clone was observed once. The chain has TRBV6-1 and TRBJ1-1, with unresolved D. This CDR3 contains 13 residues. The V gene's germline CDR1 is MNHNS and CDR2 SASEGT. Trimming removed 5 bases from V and 4 bases from J, with 11 bases in between. Here the CDR3 DNA reads TGTGCCAGCAGTCCCCATGAGTCCACTGAAGCTTTCTTT. It yields the protein CASSPHESTEAFF.

The chain uses TRBV10-2 and TRBJ1-2, with 9 bases fitting TRBD1. V was clipped by 6 bases and J by 4 bases; unmatched bases: 3. CDR1 is WSHSY and CDR2 is SAAADI in the germline V gene. The CDR3 loop spans 13 amino acids. CDR3 sequence: CASRQGAGYGYTF. The DNA for the CDR3 is TGCGCCAGCAGACAGGGGGCCGGCTATGGCTACACCTTC.

V is TRBV5-4 and J is TRBJ2-3; 11 nucleotides agree with TRBD2. The junction had 5 bases not matched to a gene; V was cut back by 2 bases and J by 0 bases. Germline assignment: CDR1 SGHNT and CDR2 YYREEE (reference sequence). This CDR3 region has 17 residues. The DNA for the CDR3 is TGTGCCAGCAGCTTTCTGGGACTAGCGGCTAGCACAGATACGCAGTATTTT. Protein sequence: CASSFLGLAASTDTQYF.

The J gene is TRBJ2-7, the V gene TRBV27; 11 bases map to TRBD2. V gave up 5 bases and J gave up 3 bases; unmatched junction bases: 6. There are 15 residues in the CDR3. Germline V gene data show CDR1 as MNHEY and CDR2 as SMNVEV (reference sequence). In DNA form, the CDR3 reads TGTGCCAGCAGTCCTTCGACTAGCGGGATCTACGAGCAGTACTTC. The encoded protein is CASSPSTSGIYEQYF.

This clone came up a few times. The chain has TRBV4-1 and TRBJ2-7, with TRBD1 matching 10 bases. The CDR3 runs to 15 residues. Germline CDR1 MGHRA, CDR2 YSYEKL. V lost 4 bases and J lost 1; bases outside the gene matches: 4. The CDR3 is CASSRGTGESYEQYF. In nucleotides, the CDR3 is TGCGCCAGCAGCCGAGGGACAGGGGAGTCCTACGAGCAGTACTTC.

This rearrangement joins TRBV30 to TRBJ1-2; tentatively, D is TRBD1 (5 bases). Trimming pared 1 base from V and 3 bases from J, leaving 9 bases between. The CDR3 is made up of 13 amino acids. Germline loops: CDR1 GTSNPN, CDR2 SVGIG (reference sequence). As DNA, the CDR3 is TGTGCCTGGAGTGCGGGGGTTGACTATGGCTACACCTTC. Its translation is CAWSAGVDYGYTF. Using reference TRBV30 and TRBJ1-2 for the parts outside the CDR3, the full variable domain is SQTIHQWPATLVQPVGSPLSLECTVEGTSNPNLYWYRQAAGRGLQLLFYSVGIGQISSEVPQNLSASRPQDRQFILSSKKLLLSDSGFYLCAWSAGVDYGYTFGSGTRLTVV.

This clone is a singleton in its sample. This chain uses TRBV6-5 with TRBJ2-7; D is possibly TRBD2 (7 bases). The CDR3 loop spans 16 amino acids. V was clipped by 0 bases and J by 2 bases, with 14 bases between them. Germline V gene lookup returns CDR1 MNHEY and CDR2 SVGAGI. The CDR3 here is CASSYSGASGAYEQYF. The CDR3 coding sequence is TGTGCCAGCAGTTACTCGGGGGCTAGCGGCGCCTACGAGCAGTACTTC.

This clone was observed a few times. The chain uses TRBV18 and TRBJ2-7, with a weak D call TRBD2 (6 bases). In germline, CDR1 is KGHSH, CDR2 LQKENI. The CDR3 sequence is 15 residues long. The germline V and J ends were trimmed by 2 bases and 3 bases, with 14 bases remaining between them. CDR3 sequence: CASSPGARGGYEQYF. The CDR3 DNA follows: TGTGCCAGCTCACCAGGGGCACGGGGAGGCTACGAGCAGTACTTC.

V and J are TRBV29-1 and TRBJ2-1; D may be TRBD2 (6 bases). This CDR3 is 11 amino acids long. The V gene lost 6 bases and the J gene lost 7 bases, with 10 bases spanning the gap. Germline CDR1 SQVTM, CDR2 ANQGSEA. CDR3 amino acids: CSVEGGNEQFF. CDR3 nucleotides: TGCAGCGTGGAGGGTGGGAATGAGCAGTTCTTC.

There are a few counts of this clone. CDR3 nucleotides: TGTGCCAGTTCCCAACGACAGGATGGAAACACCATATATTTT. Translation gives CASSQRQDGNTIYF. The chain has TRBV27 and TRBJ1-3; D is perhaps TRBD1 (6 bases). Germline V CDR1 and CDR2: MNHEY, SMNVEV (reference sequence). V lost 9 bases and J lost 3, with 15 bases in between. The CDR3 has 14 amino acids.

This clone has more than one count but fewer than ten. The rearrangement joins TRBV30 to TRBJ1-1, with D perhaps matching TRBD1 (6 bases). V was clipped by 5 bases and J by 2 bases, with 9 bases between them. The CDR3 is made up of 12 amino acids. Germline values: CDR1 GTSNPN, CDR2 SVGIG (reference sequence). This CDR3 is CAWGQSNTEAFF. The CDR3 DNA is TGTGCCTGGGGACAGAGCAACACTGAAGCTTTCTTT.

The V call is TRBV15, the J call TRBJ2-1; 12 bases line up with TRBD2. Looked up from germline, CDR1 is LNHNV and CDR2 is YYDKDF (reference sequence). Unmatched junction bases numbered 4, after V lost 0 bases and J lost 4 bases. This CDR3 has 17 residues. CDR3 DNA sequence: TGTGCCACCAGCAGAGATCTTCTAGCGGGAGGGTACAATGAGCAGTTCTTC. Its translation is CATSRDLLAGGYNEQFF.

This sequence joins TRBV7-9 and TRBJ2-2; 7 bases align to TRBD1. The CDR3 has 16 amino acids. Per the germline V gene, CDR1 is SEHNR and CDR2 is FQNEAQ (reference sequence). Trimming at V came to 7 bases and at J to 1 base, leaving 9 bases not matched to a gene. The CDR3 region is CASIRQGELNTGELFF. CDR3 bases: TGTGCCAGCATCCGCCAGGGGGAACTGAACACCGGGGAGCTGTTTTTT.

The V and J genes are TRBV7-9 and TRBJ2-3, with a tentative D call TRBD2 (5 bases). Germline loops: CDR1 SEHNR, CDR2 FQNEAQ (reference sequence). There are 15 residues in the CDR3. Trimming shortened V by 4 bases and J by 3 bases, and 14 bases separated the two germline ends. Written as DNA, the CDR3 is TGTGCCAGCAGCTCCCCCCCGGGAACAACAGATACGCAGTATTTT. Translation gives CASSSPPGTTDTQYF.